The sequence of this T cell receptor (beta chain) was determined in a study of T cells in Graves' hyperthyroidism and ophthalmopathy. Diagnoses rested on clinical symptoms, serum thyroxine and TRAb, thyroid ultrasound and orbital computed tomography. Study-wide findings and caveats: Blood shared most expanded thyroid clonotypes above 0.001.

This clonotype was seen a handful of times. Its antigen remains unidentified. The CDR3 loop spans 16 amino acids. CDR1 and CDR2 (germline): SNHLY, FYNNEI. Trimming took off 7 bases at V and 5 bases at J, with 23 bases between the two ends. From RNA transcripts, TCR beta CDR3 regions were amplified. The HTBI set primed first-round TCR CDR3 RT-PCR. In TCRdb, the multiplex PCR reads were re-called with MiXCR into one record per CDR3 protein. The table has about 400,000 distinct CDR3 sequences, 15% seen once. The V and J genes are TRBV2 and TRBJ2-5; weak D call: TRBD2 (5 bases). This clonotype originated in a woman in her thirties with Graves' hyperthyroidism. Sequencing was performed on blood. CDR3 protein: CASTPSLSYPGETQYF. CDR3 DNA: TGTGCCAGCACCCCCTCCTTATCGTACCCGGGGGAGACCCAGTACTTC.